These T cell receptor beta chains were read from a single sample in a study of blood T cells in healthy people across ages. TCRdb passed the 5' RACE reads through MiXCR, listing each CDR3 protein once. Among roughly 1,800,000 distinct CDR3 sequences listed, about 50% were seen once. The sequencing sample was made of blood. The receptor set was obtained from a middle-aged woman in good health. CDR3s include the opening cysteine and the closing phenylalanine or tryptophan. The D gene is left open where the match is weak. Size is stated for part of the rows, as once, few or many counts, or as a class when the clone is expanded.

CDR3nt: TGTGCCAGCAGCTTCTCTAGCGGGGGCCAATCGGATACGCAGTATTTT
CDR3aa: CASSFSSGGQSDTQYF
v_gene: TRBV7-2
d_gene: TRBD2
j_gene: TRBJ2-3
abundance: .

CDR3nt: TGTGCCAGTAGGGACAGCGGAAGCTCTGGGGCCAACGTCCTGACTTTC
CDR3aa: CASRDSGSSGANVLTF
v_gene: TRBV28
d_gene: TRBD1
j_gene: TRBJ2-6
abundance: few

CDR3nt: TGTGCCAGCGGCTTAAACCCTCCAGGTCAGGCTGGGGCCAACGTCCTGACTTTC
CDR3aa: CASGLNPPGQAGANVLTF
v_gene: TRBV7-2
d_gene: .
j_gene: TRBJ2-6
abundance: .

CDR3nt: TGTACCAGCAGCCTTAAACGGGCAACTAGCGGGGGTACGGAGACCCAGTACTTC
CDR3aa: CTSSLKRATSGGTETQYF
v_gene: TRBV3-1
d_gene: TRBD2
j_gene: TRBJ2-5
abundance: .

CDR3nt: TGTGCCAGCAGTTACGGTCGAACAGGGGGTTATGGCTACACCTTC
CDR3aa: CASSYGRTGGYGYTF
v_gene: TRBV6-5
d_gene: TRBD1
j_gene: TRBJ1-2
abundance: .

CDR3nt: TGTGCCAGCAGACTAGCGCTAATCCAAGAGACCCAGTACTTC
CDR3aa: CASRLALIQETQYF
v_gene: TRBV7-2
d_gene: TRBD2
j_gene: TRBJ2-5
abundance: .

CDR3nt: TGTGCCAGTAGTATAGGACACAATGAGCAGTTCTTC
CDR3aa: CASSIGHNEQFF
v_gene: TRBV19
d_gene: .
j_gene: TRBJ2-1
abundance: .

CDR3nt: TGTGCCAGCAGCCACTGGACAGGCCAGCCCGGGGCCAACGTCCTGACTTTC
CDR3aa: CASSHWTGQPGANVLTF
v_gene: TRBV3-1
d_gene: TRBD1
j_gene: TRBJ2-6
abundance: .

CDR3nt: TGTGCCAGCAGCGCCCGAGGGGGGTGGAGTGGCTACACCTTC
CDR3aa: CASSARGGWSGYTF
v_gene: TRBV11-2
d_gene: .
j_gene: TRBJ1-2
abundance: .

CDR3nt: TGTGCCAGCAGCTTAATAGGTGGGGACAGGAAGGCCTACGAGCAGTACTTC
CDR3aa: CASSLIGGDRKAYEQYF
v_gene: TRBV7-2
d_gene: TRBD1
j_gene: TRBJ2-7
abundance: few

CDR3nt: TGTGCCAGCAGTTTAAAGGGGACAGGGGCCAGGGGACTGTTTTTT
CDR3aa: CASSLKGTGARGLFF
v_gene: TRBV27
d_gene: TRBD1
j_gene: TRBJ1-4
abundance: .

CDR3nt: TGTGCCAGCAGTGCCGGGCCATCGAATCAGCCCCAGCATTTT
CDR3aa: CASSAGPSNQPQHF
v_gene: TRBV6-1
d_gene: .
j_gene: TRBJ1-5
abundance: .

CDR3nt: TGTGCCAGCAGCGTATTCCGGGACAGGGCTGGCTACACCTTC
CDR3aa: CASSVFRDRAGYTF
v_gene: TRBV13
d_gene: TRBD1
j_gene: TRBJ1-2
abundance: .

CDR3nt: TGTGCCAGCAGGCAAGGTTGGGCAGGGGGTCATCAGCCCCAGCATTTT
CDR3aa: CASRQGWAGGHQPQHF
v_gene: TRBV6-2/TRBV6-3
d_gene: TRBD1
j_gene: TRBJ1-5
abundance: .

CDR3nt: TGTGCCAGCAGCTCAGCGGGACTAGTTGGGGGTGAGCAGTTCTTC
CDR3aa: CASSSAGLVGGEQFF
v_gene: TRBV9
d_gene: TRBD2
j_gene: TRBJ2-1
abundance: .

CDR3nt: TGTGCCAGCAGTGAATATCCACCGGGACAGGGGATTTACAATGAGCAGTTCTTC
CDR3aa: CASSEYPPGQGIYNEQFF
v_gene: TRBV6-1
d_gene: TRBD1
j_gene: TRBJ2-1
abundance: few

CDR3nt: TGTGCCAGCAGCTTAACTTTAACTGAAGCTTTCTTT
CDR3aa: CASSLTLTEAFF
v_gene: TRBV7-2
d_gene: .
j_gene: TRBJ1-1
abundance: few

CDR3nt: TGTGCCAGCAGAGGACTAGCGGGGGGGCTCCCCACAGATACGCAGTATTTT
CDR3aa: CASRGLAGGLPTDTQYF
v_gene: TRBV7-2
d_gene: TRBD2
j_gene: TRBJ2-3
abundance: .

CDR3nt: TGTGCCAGCTCACCACCGGACAGGGCTGAAGCTTTCTTT
CDR3aa: CASSPPDRAEAFF
v_gene: TRBV18
d_gene: TRBD1
j_gene: TRBJ1-1
abundance: .

CDR3nt: TGTGCCAGCAGTTTTCGAGGGGGGGGGACTGGCTACACCTTC
CDR3aa: CASSFRGGGTGYTF
v_gene: TRBV6-6
d_gene: .
j_gene: TRBJ1-2
abundance: .

CDR3nt: TGTGCCAGCAGACAGGAGATTAATGAAAAACTGTTTTTT
CDR3aa: CASRQEINEKLFF
v_gene: TRBV12-3/TRBV12-4
d_gene: .
j_gene: TRBJ1-4
abundance: .

CDR3nt: TGTGCCAGCAGCCAGGGGGTCCTCCCTCAAGAGACCCAGTACTTC
CDR3aa: CASSQGVLPQETQYF
v_gene: TRBV12-3/TRBV12-4
d_gene: TRBD1
j_gene: TRBJ2-5
abundance: .

CDR3nt: TGTGCCAGCAGCCTATGGGCTAGCAGCACAGATACGCAGTATTTT
CDR3aa: CASSLWASSTDTQYF
v_gene: TRBV7-2
d_gene: .
j_gene: TRBJ2-3
abundance: .

CDR3nt: TGCGCCAGCAGCTTGGCCCCGGCTAGCGGGGGTTACACAGATACGCAGTATTTT
CDR3aa: CASSLAPASGGYTDTQYF
v_gene: TRBV5-1
d_gene: TRBD2
j_gene: TRBJ2-3
abundance: few

CDR3nt: TGTGCCACCAGTGAGTCGACAGCGGGGGAGACCCAGTACTTC
CDR3aa: CATSESTAGETQYF
v_gene: TRBV24-1
d_gene: TRBD2
j_gene: TRBJ2-5
abundance: few

CDR3nt: TGCAGCGTCGACGGACAGGGGGGGTATGGCTACACCTTC
CDR3aa: CSVDGQGGYGYTF
v_gene: TRBV29-1
d_gene: TRBD1
j_gene: TRBJ1-2
abundance: .

CDR3nt: TGTGCCAGCACCCCGATACTAATGAACACTGAAGCTTTCTTT
CDR3aa: CASTPILMNTEAFF
v_gene: TRBV7-2
d_gene: .
j_gene: TRBJ1-1
abundance: .

CDR3nt: TGTGCCAGCAGCGAGGGGGGGGGGTCTAATCAGCCCCAGCATTTT
CDR3aa: CASSEGGGSNQPQHF
v_gene: TRBV9
d_gene: .
j_gene: TRBJ1-5
abundance: .

CDR3nt: TGTGCCAGCAGCCAAGAGGGGGGGCCCTATGAGCAGTTCTTC
CDR3aa: CASSQEGGPYEQFF
v_gene: TRBV3-1
d_gene: .
j_gene: TRBJ2-1
abundance: many

CDR3nt: TGTGCCAGCAGCGCCCAGGACGTGCAGTACTTC
CDR3aa: CASSAQDVQYF
v_gene: TRBV6-5
d_gene: .
j_gene: TRBJ2-7
abundance: .

CDR3nt: TGTGCCAGCAAACTAGCGGGATACGAGCAGTTCTTC
CDR3aa: CASKLAGYEQFF
v_gene: TRBV6-1
d_gene: TRBD2
j_gene: TRBJ2-1
abundance: .

CDR3nt: TGTGCCAGCAGGGCCTTCGGGCCAAATCAGCCCCAGCATTTT
CDR3aa: CASRAFGPNQPQHF
v_gene: TRBV28
d_gene: .
j_gene: TRBJ1-5
abundance: .

CDR3nt: TGTGCCAGGGCCCCGCGAGGGTCCTACGAGCAGTACTTC
CDR3aa: CARAPRGSYEQYF
v_gene: TRBV28
d_gene: .
j_gene: TRBJ2-7
abundance: .

CDR3nt: TGTGCCAGCAGCCGCACGACGGGGGTCGATGGCTACACCTTC
CDR3aa: CASSRTTGVDGYTF
v_gene: TRBV11-2
d_gene: .
j_gene: TRBJ1-2
abundance: .

CDR3nt: TGTGCCAGCAGCGTAGCGGGGGCTGCAGATACGCAGTATTTT
CDR3aa: CASSVAGAADTQYF
v_gene: TRBV9
d_gene: .
j_gene: TRBJ2-3
abundance: few

CDR3nt: TGTGCCAGCAGCTTAGAGGGAGCGGGGAGCATGAAAGAGACCCAGTACTTC
CDR3aa: CASSLEGAGSMKETQYF
v_gene: TRBV13
d_gene: TRBD2
j_gene: TRBJ2-5
abundance: few

CDR3nt: TGTGCCAGCAGTTACTCAAAACGGTCCCGGCCGGACATTCAGTACTTC
CDR3aa: CASSYSKRSRPDIQYF
v_gene: TRBV6-5
d_gene: .
j_gene: TRBJ2-4
abundance: few

CDR3nt: TGCGCCAGCACCTCGAGGACAGGGGGGGCCTACGAGCAGTACTTC
CDR3aa: CASTSRTGGAYEQYF
v_gene: TRBV5-1
d_gene: TRBD1
j_gene: TRBJ2-7
abundance: few

CDR3nt: TGTGCCAGCAGCTTAGGGGCGGGGCGGTACAATGAGCAGTTCTTC
CDR3aa: CASSLGAGRYNEQFF
v_gene: TRBV7-2
d_gene: .
j_gene: TRBJ2-1
abundance: few

CDR3nt: TGTGCCAGCAGCTTAAGTCCAGGGGGCAGGACTGAAGCTTTCTTT
CDR3aa: CASSLSPGGRTEAFF
v_gene: TRBV7-3
d_gene: TRBD1
j_gene: TRBJ1-1
abundance: few

CDR3nt: TGTGCCAGCAGCTGGCGCCCCGGGACAAAAATCCACAATGAGCAGTTCTTC
CDR3aa: CASSWRPGTKIHNEQFF
v_gene: TRBV7-2
d_gene: .
j_gene: TRBJ2-1
abundance: few

CDR3nt: TGTGCCAGCCGAAGTTCAGTCAAACGAGGGAACTATGGCTACACCTTC
CDR3aa: CASRSSVKRGNYGYTF
v_gene: TRBV12-3/TRBV12-4
d_gene: .
j_gene: TRBJ1-2
abundance: few

CDR3nt: TGTGCCACTACGGGGCCGAGGCAGGGTGCTAACTATGGCTACACCTTC
CDR3aa: CATTGPRQGANYGYTF
v_gene: TRBV6-5
d_gene: .
j_gene: TRBJ1-2
abundance: .

CDR3nt: TGTGCCAGCAGCGCGGTACTAGCCAAAAACATTCAGTACTTC
CDR3aa: CASSAVLAKNIQYF
v_gene: TRBV7-2
d_gene: .
j_gene: TRBJ2-4
abundance: few

CDR3nt: TGTGCCAGCAGTTACGAGGGGGCGATGCCAGATACGCAGTATTTT
CDR3aa: CASSYEGAMPDTQYF
v_gene: TRBV6-5
d_gene: TRBD1
j_gene: TRBJ2-3
abundance: few

CDR3nt: TGCAGCGTTGAAGGGGCTAGCGGGGGCCAGAATCACTCCTACAATGAGCAGTTCTTC
CDR3aa: CSVEGASGGQNHSYNEQFF
v_gene: TRBV29-1
d_gene: TRBD2
j_gene: TRBJ2-1
abundance: many

CDR3nt: TGTGCCAACCCCAATAGGACAGGGGAAGAGACCCAGTACTTC
CDR3aa: CANPNRTGEETQYF
v_gene: TRBV6-5
d_gene: TRBD1
j_gene: TRBJ2-5
abundance: .

CDR3nt: TGTGCCACCAGTGCCGGGACAGTGCTCCGAGGGGACTATGGCTACACCTTC
CDR3aa: CATSAGTVLRGDYGYTF
v_gene: TRBV24-1
d_gene: TRBD1
j_gene: TRBJ1-2
abundance: .

CDR3nt: TGTGCCAGCAGCCTTCTAGCGGGGGGAAACTTCCGTGAGCAGTTCTTC
CDR3aa: CASSLLAGGNFREQFF
v_gene: TRBV7-9
d_gene: TRBD2
j_gene: TRBJ2-1
abundance: .

CDR3nt: TGTGCCAGCAGTTCCTGGACAGGGGACGACTACACCTTC
CDR3aa: CASSSWTGDDYTF
v_gene: TRBV25-1
d_gene: TRBD1
j_gene: TRBJ1-2
abundance: .